This TCR beta chain was identified during a study of cytomegalovirus exposure and HLA in healthy donors. Overall study results and limits: When a later analysis was performed, an Asian-associated ancestry cluster reportedly had fewer N-insertions than the approximately 680-donor mean. Clonal expansion was found to be greater in HLA-associated TCR beta chains than in equally common others in a later analysis. Analysis performed later found roughly 18,000 TCR beta sequences associated with HLA alleles at 0.05 false discovery rate. While the bulk of TCR sequences proved rare, some public TCRs turned up in many donors.

Turning to this clone: What it binds is not known.

Primers: 60 Vbeta forward and 13 Jbeta reverse. TCRdb's copy holds only in-frame clones and misses some; the assay was immunoSEQ multiplex PCR. The table records more than 95,000 clones, 75% to 80% of them present only once. From germline, CDR1 is MNHEY and CDR2 SVGAGI. With 5 bases removed from V and 4 bases from J, the gap between germline ends came to 17 bases. CDR3 length: 15 residues. The chain joins TRBV6-5 to TRBJ1-2; weak D call: TRBD1 (6 bases). The TCR sequence derives from a man in his sixties in good health and CMV-seropositive. Input material: PBMCs. CDR3 sequence reads: CASSHFAGGPYGYTF. As DNA, the CDR3 is TGTGCCAGCAGTCACTTTGCTGGGGGCCCCTATGGCTACACCTTC.